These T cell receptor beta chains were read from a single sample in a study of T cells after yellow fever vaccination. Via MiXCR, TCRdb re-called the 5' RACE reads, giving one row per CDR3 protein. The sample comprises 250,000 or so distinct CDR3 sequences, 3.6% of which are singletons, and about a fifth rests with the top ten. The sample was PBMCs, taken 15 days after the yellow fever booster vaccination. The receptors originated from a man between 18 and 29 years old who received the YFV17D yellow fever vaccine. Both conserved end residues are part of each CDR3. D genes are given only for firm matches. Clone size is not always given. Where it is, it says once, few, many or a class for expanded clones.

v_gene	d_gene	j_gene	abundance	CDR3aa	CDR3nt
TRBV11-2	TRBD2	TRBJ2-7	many	CASSLGRGATYEQYF	TGTGCCAGCAGCTTGGGGCGGGGGGCCACCTACGAGCAGTACTTC
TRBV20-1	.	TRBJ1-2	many	CSARERGSLYGYTF	TGCAGTGCTAGAGAGAGGGGCAGCCTCTATGGCTACACCTTC
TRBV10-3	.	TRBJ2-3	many	CAISSTDTQYF	TGTGCCATCAGCAGCACAGATACGCAGTATTTT
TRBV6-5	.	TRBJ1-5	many	CASSPLAGNQPQHF	TGTGCCAGCAGCCCCTTGGCGGGAAATCAGCCCCAGCATTTT
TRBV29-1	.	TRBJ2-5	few	CSVGGVRGAAETQYF	TGCAGCGTTGGGGGGGTCAGGGGCGCGGCAGAGACCCAGTACTTC
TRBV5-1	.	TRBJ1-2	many	CASSIPGAGNYGYTF	TGCGCCAGCAGCATCCCCGGGGCCGGTAACTATGGCTACACCTTC
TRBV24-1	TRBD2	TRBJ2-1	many	CATSRAGDLYNEQFF	TGTGCCACCAGTAGAGCGGGGGACCTCTACAATGAGCAGTTCTTC
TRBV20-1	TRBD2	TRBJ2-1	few	CSARGPGLAGGEQFF	TGCAGTGCTAGAGGCCCCGGACTAGCGGGGGGTGAGCAGTTCTTC
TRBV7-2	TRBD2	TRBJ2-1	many	CASSQPGLAGRDEQFF	TGTGCCAGCAGCCAACCGGGACTAGCGGGAAGGGATGAGCAGTTCTTC
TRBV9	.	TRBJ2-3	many	CASRGTTPDTQYF	TGTGCCAGCCGCGGGACGACACCAGATACGCAGTATTTT
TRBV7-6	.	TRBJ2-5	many	CASSLELLQTQYF	TGTGCCAGCAGCTTAGAACTGCTTCAGACCCAGTACTTC
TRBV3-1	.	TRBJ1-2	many	CASSQESGWGPRAF	TGTGCCAGCAGCCAAGAAAGTGGATGGGGACCGCGGGCCTTC
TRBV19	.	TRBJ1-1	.	CARNQRRDTEAFF	TGTGCCAGGAATCAGCGAAGGGACACTGAAGCTTTCTTT
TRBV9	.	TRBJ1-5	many	CASSVGGGNQPQHF	TGTGCCAGCAGCGTAGGGGGCGGCAATCAGCCCCAGCATTTT
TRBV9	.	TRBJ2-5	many	CASGGLTYQETQYF	TGTGCCAGCGGGGGGTTAACGTACCAAGAGACCCAGTACTTC
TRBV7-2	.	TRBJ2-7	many	CASSGGGVGYEQYF	TGTGCCAGCAGCGGGGGGGGCGTCGGCTACGAGCAGTACTTC
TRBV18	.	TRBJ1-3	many	CASSPSRDGTTIYF	TGTGCCAGCTCACCCTCCAGGGATGGGACCACCATATATTTT
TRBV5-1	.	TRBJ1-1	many	CASSFFGGWSGGDTEAFF	TGCGCCAGCAGCTTTTTTGGTGGCTGGAGCGGTGGGGACACTGAAGCTTTCTTT
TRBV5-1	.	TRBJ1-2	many	CASSLLPGSYGYTF	TGCGCCAGCAGCTTACTACCAGGGTCTTATGGCTACACCTTC
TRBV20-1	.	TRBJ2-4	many	CSAADRLLAKNIQYF	TGCAGTGCTGCTGACAGACTATTAGCCAAAAACATTCAGTACTTC
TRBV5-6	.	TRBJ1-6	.	CASSLVVDSIDSPLHF	TGTGCCAGCAGCTTGGTGGTGGACAGTATCGATTCACCCCTCCACTTT
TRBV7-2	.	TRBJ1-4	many	CASARGRVAEKLFF	TGTGCCAGCGCAAGGGGGAGGGTGGCTGAAAAACTGTTTTTT
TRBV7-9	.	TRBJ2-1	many	CASSFGMDRYNEQFF	TGTGCCAGCAGCTTTGGAATGGACAGATACAATGAGCAGTTCTTC
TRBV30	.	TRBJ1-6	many	CAWTRVNSPLHF	TGTGCCTGGACCAGGGTGAATTCACCCCTCCACTTT
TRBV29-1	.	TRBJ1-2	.	CSVLQGIRGYTF	TGCAGCGTTTTACAGGGAATTAGGGGCTACACCTTC
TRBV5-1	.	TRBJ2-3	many	CASIRGSGGTDTQYF	TGCGCCAGCATCCGAGGTAGCGGAGGCACAGATACGCAGTATTTT
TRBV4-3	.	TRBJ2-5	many	CASSQDIGASGETQYF	TGCGCCAGCAGCCAAGATATCGGGGCTTCGGGCGAGACCCAGTACTTC
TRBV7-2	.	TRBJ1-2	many	CASSSGLTAHAYTF	TGTGCCAGCAGCTCAGGACTGACCGCGCATGCCTACACCTTC
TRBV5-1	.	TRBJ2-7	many	CASTQEGWSEQYF	TGCGCCAGCACGCAGGAAGGCTGGAGCGAGCAGTACTTC
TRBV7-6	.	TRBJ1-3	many	CASSVGFGNTIYF	TGTGCCAGCAGCGTAGGCTTTGGAAACACCATATATTTT
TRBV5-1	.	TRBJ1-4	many	CASSLDSTNEKLFF	TGCGCCAGCAGCCTGGACAGCACTAATGAAAAACTGTTTTTT
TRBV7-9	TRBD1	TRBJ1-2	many	CASRGQGQYGYTF	TGTGCCAGCAGGGGACAGGGGCAGTATGGCTACACCTTC
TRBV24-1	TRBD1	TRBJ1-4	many	CATSDTTGTGEKLFF	TGTGCCACCAGTGATACTACCGGGACAGGCGAAAAACTGTTTTTT
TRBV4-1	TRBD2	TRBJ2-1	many	CASSQDSSGSYNEQFF	TGCGCCAGCAGCCAAGATTCTAGCGGATCCTACAATGAGCAGTTCTTC
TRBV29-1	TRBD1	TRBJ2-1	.	CSGKTGVAYKEQFF	TGCAGCGGAAAGACAGGGGTGGCCTACAAAGAGCAGTTCTTC
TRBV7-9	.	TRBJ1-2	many	CASSLGSAEEGYTF	TGTGCCAGCAGCTTAGGGTCCGCGGAGGAAGGCTACACCTTC
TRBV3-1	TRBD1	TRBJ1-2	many	CASSEQGNGYTF	TGTGCCAGCAGCGAACAGGGGAATGGCTACACCTTC
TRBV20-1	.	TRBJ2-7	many	CSARDFQGWEQYF	TGCAGTGCTAGAGATTTCCAGGGATGGGAGCAGTACTTC
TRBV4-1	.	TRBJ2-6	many	CASSQGFRSGANVLTF	TGCGCCAGCAGCCAAGGTTTCCGCTCTGGGGCCAACGTCCTGACTTTC
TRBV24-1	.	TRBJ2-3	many	CATSDRGGVEDTQYF	TGTGCCACCAGTGACCGGGGTGGGGTGGAAGATACGCAGTATTTT
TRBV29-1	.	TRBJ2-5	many	CSVSRGEGETQYF	TGCAGCGTTAGCAGGGGGGAGGGAGAGACCCAGTACTTC
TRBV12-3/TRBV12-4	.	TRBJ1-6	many	CASFSTGTWNNSPLHF	TGTGCCAGCTTTTCCACCGGGACATGGAATAATTCACCCCTCCACTTT